This TCR beta chain was documented in a study of blood T cells in healthy people across ages. Points from the study as a whole: The CMV status of each donor remained undetermined, and this could have confounded shifts in expanded clonotypes.

Every donor provided 7.5 to 10 milliliters of peripheral blood. Regarding this clonotype: What it binds is not known.

From germline, CDR1 is SQVTM and CDR2 ANQGSEA. This CDR3 spans 14 amino acids. Trimming at V came to 5 bases and at J to 4 bases, leaving 6 bases not matched to a gene. Sample-barcoded 5' priming and a J-beta primer mix drove a second PCR of roughly 7 to 11 cycles. From the 5' RACE reads, TCRdb called clonotypes with MiXCR, one entry per CDR3 protein. The data contain approximately 800,000 distinct CDR3 sequences, roughly 35% of them singletons. The rearrangement links TRBV29-1 to TRBJ2-2; 8 bases are a match to TRBD2. This TCR was recovered from a man aged 18 to 29 in good health. The material sequenced was blood. The CDR3 DNA is TGCAGCGTTCTGGCGGGGGGCTCCACCGGGGAGCTGTTTTTT. Translated, it gives CSVLAGGSTGELFF.